The 32 T cell receptor beta chains below all came from one sample that was sequenced in a study of T cell repertoires in cytomegalovirus infection. TCRdb used MiXCR to reprocess the reads, holding one entry per CDR3 protein. Seen here are around 300,000 distinct CDR3 sequences, over 7.5% observed once, and the top ten hold 3.5% to 4.5%. The sequencing input was PBMCs. Receptor source: a human donor in good health (CMV status not recorded). Some clones in this sample may be carry-over from other donors' samples.

This clonotype occurred many times. The rearrangement links TRBV7-2 to TRBJ2-1, with D perhaps assigned TRBD1 or TRBD2 (5 bases each). Germline loops: CDR1 SGHTA, CDR2 FQGNSA. The CDR3 totals 14 residues. The germline V and J ends were trimmed by 4 bases and 4 bases, with 11 bases remaining between them. As DNA, the CDR3 is TGTGCCAGCAGCTCCGTTGGGGGATACAATGAGCAGTTCTTC. Translating gives CASSSVGGYNEQFF.

This clonotype was counted a few times. V gene TRBV28 combines with J gene TRBJ1-2; no firm D call. Germline CDR1 is MDHEN and CDR2 is SYDVKM. V was cut by 8 bases and J by 2 bases, with 12 bases left in between. CDR3 size: 13 residues. CDR3: CASATEWNYGYTF. CDR3 nucleotide sequence: TGTGCCAGCGCGACGGAATGGAACTATGGCTACACCTTC.

This clonotype was detected a few times. V is TRBV6-2 or TRBV6-3 and J is TRBJ2-5; D unclear. Germline V gene sequence: CDR1 MNHEY, CDR2 SVGEGT. This CDR3 has 13 residues. V was shortened by 7 bases and J by 1 base, with 10 bases between the two germline ends. CDR3 nucleotides: TGTGCCAGCAAGTCGGGTACCCAAGAGACCCAGTACTTC. Translated: CASKSGTQETQYF.

This clonotype was seen a handful of times. The chain is built from TRBV28 and TRBJ2-3; D not resolved. The germline CDR1 and CDR2 sequences are MDHEN and SYDVKM. The CDR3 is 14 residues long. The germline V and J ends were trimmed by 3 bases and 0 bases, with 7 bases remaining between them. This CDR3 is CASSFTASTDTQYF. As DNA, the CDR3 is TGTGCCAGCAGTTTTACGGCCAGCACAGATACGCAGTATTTT. The whole variable domain, remainder taken from reference TRBV28 and TRBJ2-3, is DVKVTQSSRYLVKRTGEKVFLECVQDMDHENMFWYRQDPGLGLRLIYFSYDVKMKEKGDIPEGYSVSREKKERFSLILESASTNQTSMYLCASSFTASTDTQYFGPGTRLTVL.

The chain joins TRBV9 to TRBJ1-2; D not resolved. There are 17 residues in the CDR3. Germline assignment: CDR1 SGDLS and CDR2 YYNGEE. V lost 0 bases and J 5 bases, leaving 20 bases between the germline ends. CDR3 loop: CASSVATRGSSNYGYTF. CDR3 nucleotides: TGTGCCAGCAGCGTAGCTACGCGGGGATCGTCGAATTATGGCTACACCTTC.

This clonotype has at least ten counts. This rearrangement joins TRBV27 to TRBJ2-2; 7 nucleotides agree with TRBD2. This CDR3 region has 16 residues. CDR1 is MNHEY, CDR2 SMNVEV, per germline (reference sequence). Unmatched junction bases numbered 4, after V lost 2 bases and J lost 1 base. The CDR3 protein is CASSLVASGNTGELFF. The CDR3 region has the DNA TGTGCCAGCAGTTTAGTCGCTAGCGGGAACACCGGGGAGCTGTTTTTT.

This clonotype was recorded a few times. The chain links TRBV3-1 to TRBJ2-2, with 10 bases matching TRBD2. Trimming removed 2 bases from V and 7 bases from J; junction bases left unmatched: 4. Germline V gives CDR1 LGHDT, CDR2 YNNKEL (reference sequence). The length of the CDR3 is 15 residues. CDR3 nucleotide sequence: TGTGCCAGCAGCCAAAGCGGGAGGGCAGGCGGGGAGCTGTTTTTT. It yields the protein CASSQSGRAGGELFF.

This clonotype occurred a few times. This chain uses TRBV7-9 with TRBJ2-7, with TRBD2 identical over 8 bases. The V segment lost 5 bases and the J segment 6 bases; nucleotides outside the gene matches: 12. Per the germline V gene, CDR1 is SEHNR and CDR2 is FQNEAQ (reference sequence). CDR3 length equals 15 residues. CDR3 loop: CASSPPLREVSEQYF. As DNA, the CDR3 is TGTGCCAGCAGCCCCCCTTTGCGGGAGGTTTCCGAGCAGTACTTC.

This clonotype has just a few counts. At one end the junction does not follow the germline gene, possibly because of a read error. The V call is TRBV7-6, the J call TRBJ1-4, with a weak D call TRBD1 (5 bases). The germline gives CDR1 SGHVS, CDR2 FNYEAQ. This CDR3 comprises 10 residues. The DNA of the CDR3 is TGTGCCAGCAGCTCTCAGGGTGGCACTTTT. It yields the protein CASSSQGGTF.

This clonotype was seen many times. In DNA form, the CDR3 reads TGTGCCAGCAGCTTAGTATTCGGTGAGCAGTTCTTC. It specifies CASSLVFGEQFF. The chain links TRBV7-2 to TRBJ2-1; D uncertain. Germline CDR1 reads SGHTA; CDR2 reads FQGNSA. The CDR3 consists of 12 residues. V shed 1 base and J shed 9 bases, with 7 bases lying between them.

This clonotype was counted many times. This rearrangement joins TRBV6-6 to TRBJ2-7; D is possibly TRBD1 (5 bases). The germline gives CDR1 MNHNY, CDR2 SVGAGI (reference sequence). The CDR3 is 13 amino acids. V dropped 2 bases and J dropped 3 bases, with 8 bases sitting between them. CDR3 residues: CASSYLTGYEQYF. The CDR3 DNA follows: TGTGCCAGCAGTTACCTCACAGGCTACGAGCAGTACTTC.

In this sample, this clonotype turned up a few times. The CDR3 is CASSQVRRQETQYF. The CDR3 nucleotides read TGCGCCAGCAGCCAAGTTCGTCGTCAAGAGACCCAGTACTTC. The chain combines TRBV4-1 with TRBJ2-5; D not resolved. The ends were cut back, 1 base at V and 2 bases at J, with 8 bases in the middle. The CDR3 runs 14 residues. From germline, CDR1 is MGHRA and CDR2 YSYEKL.

In its sample, this clonotype was seen a few times. The chain has TRBV6-2 or TRBV6-3 and TRBJ2-2, with a possible D match to TRBD2 (6 bases). The CDR3 is 13 residues long. Germline CDR1 and CDR2: MNHEY and SVGEGT. Trimming pared 10 bases from V and 5 bases from J, leaving 14 bases between. The CDR3 sequence: CATSTSLTGELFF. DNA for the CDR3: TGTGCCACCTCGACTAGTTTGACCGGGGAGCTGTTTTTT.

This chain joins TRBV19 and TRBJ2-2; 12 bases are a match to TRBD2. Germline V gene lookup returns CDR1 LNHDA and CDR2 SQIVND (reference sequence). The junction had 2 bases not matched to a gene; V was cut back by 4 bases and J by 5 bases. There are 15 residues in the CDR3. The CDR3 region is CASSNLAGGTGELFF. The CDR3 DNA reads as TGTGCCAGTAGTAACCTAGCGGGGGGGACCGGGGAGCTGTTTTTT.

Regarding this clonotype: A read error may explain this, as a much larger clone is one base away. The chain joins TRBV5-4 to TRBJ2-7; 9 positions agree with TRBD2. Losses at the gene ends were 4 bases for V and 2 bases for J; bases not matched to a gene: 13. The CDR3 loop spans 17 amino acids. Germline-derived CDR1 and CDR2 are SGHNT and YYREEE (reference sequence). CDR3 sequence reads: CASSPVIDLAGTYEQYF. The CDR3 nucleotides are TGTGCCAGCAGCCCGGTCATAGACCTAGCGGGAACCTACGAGCAGTACTTC.

The J gene is TRBJ2-7, the V gene TRBV12-3 or TRBV12-4; TRBD1 agrees at 9 bases. CDR3 length: 15 residues. With V trimmed by 8 bases and J by 5 bases, 13 bases remained unmatched. The CDR3 here is CASRLSRDRVNEQYF. As DNA, the CDR3 is TGTGCCAGCCGCCTTTCGCGGGACAGGGTAAACGAGCAGTACTTC.

This clonotype was picked up many times. The gene calls are TRBV7-8 and TRBJ1-1, with TRBD1 identical over 7 bases. Germline V gene lookup returns CDR1 SGHVS and CDR2 FQNEAQ. The V and J ends lost 1 base and 11 bases, in that order; junction bases with no gene match: 10. This CDR3 spans 14 amino acids. The CDR3, as DNA: TGTGCCAGCAGCTTAGTTGACGAGGGGGCGCGTGCTTTCTTT. Protein product: CASSLVDEGARAFF.

The chain joins TRBV30 to TRBJ1-2; D is undetermined. CDR1 GTSNPN and CDR2 SVGIG come from the germline V gene (reference sequence). Trimming stripped 1 base from V and 7 bases from J, with 10 bases between. The CDR3 totals 12 residues. For the CDR3, the DNA is TGTGCCTGGAGTGGGGAGGTTGCTGGCTACACCTTC. Its translation: CAWSGEVAGYTF.

This clonotype has only one observation. A read error may explain this, as a much larger clone is one base away. The chain recombines TRBV28 with TRBJ2-5; a possible D gene is TRBD2 (6 bases). CDR3 size: 13 residues. Germline lookup yields CDR1 MDHEN and CDR2 SYDVKM. V was cut by 7 bases and J by 3 bases, with 12 bases left in between. In DNA, the CDR3 is TGTGCCAGCAATCCCCTAGCGAAAGAGACCCAGTACTTC. It is translated as CASNPLAKETQYF. Full variable domain (missing parts from reference TRBV28 and TRBJ2-5): DVKVTQSSRYLVKRTGEKVFLECVQDMDHENMFWYRQDPGLGLRLIYFSYDVKMKEKGDIPEGYSVSREKKERFSLILESASTNQTSMYLCASNPLAKETQYFGPGTRLLVL.

V is TRBV28 and J is TRBJ2-5, with TRBD2 as a possible D gene (6 bases). In germline, CDR1 is MDHEN, CDR2 SYDVKM. The germline V and J ends were trimmed by 6 bases and 4 bases, with 21 bases remaining between them. The CDR3 totals 16 residues. The CDR3 loop reads CASSRTSRRASETQYF. The CDR3 bases are TGTGCCAGCAGCCGTACTAGCAGGAGGGCCTCAGAGACCCAGTACTTC.

This clonotype was recorded at least ten times. This sequence joins TRBV7-2 and TRBJ2-1, with unresolved D. V dropped 1 base and J dropped 3 bases, with 1 base sitting between them. Germline-derived CDR1 and CDR2 are SGHTA and FQGNSA. The CDR3 is 12 amino acids. CDR3 sequence reads: CASSLDYNEQFF. In nucleotides, the CDR3 is TGTGCCAGCAGCTTAGACTACAATGAGCAGTTCTTC.

This chain connects TRBV15 to TRBJ2-7, with D perhaps TRBD1 or TRBD2 (5 bases each). The V gene's germline CDR1 is LNHNV and CDR2 YYDKDF (reference sequence). This CDR3 has 13 residues. V was shortened by 8 bases and J by 2 bases, with 13 bases between the two germline ends. CDR3 protein: CATQGTEAYEQYF. The CDR3 DNA sequence: TGTGCCACCCAAGGGACCGAAGCCTACGAGCAGTACTTC.

This clonotype was seen many times. The chain carries TRBV19 and TRBJ2-1, with 8 bases matching TRBD1. The V and J ends lost 8 bases and 2 bases, in that order; junction bases with no gene match: 5. The CDR3 contains 14 residues. CDR1 LNHDA and CDR2 SQIVND come from the germline V gene (reference sequence). The CDR3 DNA reads TGTGCCAGTCTAGGGACAGGTACCTACAATGAGCAGTTCTTC. This codes for CASLGTGTYNEQFF.

This clonotype has just a few counts. The chain has TRBV18 and TRBJ1-5, with D possibly being TRBD1 (5 bases). The germline CDR1 and CDR2 sequences are KGHSH and LQKENI. Deletions cut 3 bases from V and 7 bases from J, with 10 bases between. The CDR3 has 13 residues. The CDR3 protein is CASSPAREQPQHF. CDR3 nucleotides: TGTGCCAGCTCACCGGCCAGGGAACAGCCCCAGCATTTT.

The chain links TRBV11-3 to TRBJ2-1; D uncertain. CDR1 is SGHNT and CDR2 is YENEEA in the germline V gene. Trimming removed 1 base at V and 2 bases at J, with 3 bases between. The CDR3 spans 13 residues. CDR3 DNA: TGTGCCAGCAGCTTAGGAGCCTACAATGAGCAGTTCTTC. Its translation is CASSLGAYNEQFF.

This clonotype was picked up many times. This chain uses TRBV4-3 with TRBJ2-3, with a possible D match to TRBD2 (5 bases). Per germline, CDR1 LGHNA and CDR2 YSLEER. V was clipped by 4 bases and J by 8 bases, with 19 bases between them. CDR3 length: 15 amino acids. CDR3 loop: CASSRAAEPRSTQYF. CDR3 in DNA: TGCGCCAGCAGCCGCGCAGCGGAGCCTCGTAGTACGCAGTATTTT.

This clonotype was picked up many times. The V gene is TRBV7-2, the J gene TRBJ1-1, with 10 nucleotides matching TRBD1. The germline CDR1 and CDR2 sequences are SGHTA and FQGNSA. This CDR3 has 16 residues. The V gene end was trimmed by 5 bases and the J gene end by 8 bases; junction bases not matched to a gene: 14. CDR3 sequence: CASSLLGTGAGGEAFF. For the CDR3, the DNA is TGTGCCAGCAGCCTACTAGGGACAGGGGCAGGAGGGGAAGCTTTCTTT. Combining the CDR3 with reference TRBV7-2 and TRBJ1-1 gives the whole variable domain GAGVSQSPSNKVTEKGKDVELRCDPISGHTALYWYRQSLGQGLEFLIYFQGNSAPDKSGLPSDRFSAERTGGSVSTLTIQRTQQEDSAVYLCASSLLGTGAGGEAFFGQGTRLTVV.

A few counts support this clonotype. The chain carries TRBV18 and TRBJ2-5; TRBD2 matches 7 bases. V lost 2 bases, J lost 3 bases, and 3 bases stayed unmatched. The CDR3 contains 14 residues. The germline V gene has CDR1 KGHSH and CDR2 LQKENI. CDR3 nucleotides: TGTGCCAGCTCACCAGCCCTAGCGGAAGAGACCCAGTACTTC. Amino acids: CASSPALAEETQYF.

A few counts support this clonotype. The chain uses TRBV7-2 and TRBJ1-6, with D possibly being TRBD1 (5 bases). The germline CDR1 and CDR2 sequences are SGHTA and FQGNSA. V gave up 3 bases and J gave up 6 bases, with 9 bases separating them. The CDR3 sequence is 14 residues long. CDR3 protein: CASSFQGPNSPLHF. The CDR3 DNA reads TGTGCCAGCAGCTTTCAGGGACCTAATTCACCCCTCCACTTT. The full variable domain, completed using reference TRBV7-2 and TRBJ1-6, is GAGVSQSPSNKVTEKGKDVELRCDPISGHTALYWYRQSLGQGLEFLIYFQGNSAPDKSGLPSDRFSAERTGGSVSTLTIQRTQQEDSAVYLCASSFQGPNSPLHFGNGTRLTVT.

This clonotype was observed at least ten times. The chain combines TRBV11-2 with TRBJ2-7, with D maybe TRBD2 (5 bases). V was cut by 0 bases and J by 6 bases, with 15 bases left in between. Germline CDR1 is SGHAT and CDR2 is FQNNGV. The CDR3 spans 15 residues. CDR3 amino acids: CASSLEAGHGSEQYF. The CDR3, as DNA: TGTGCCAGCAGCTTAGAGGCTGGTCATGGGAGCGAGCAGTACTTC.

The table lists this clonotype with many counts. The chain joins TRBV28 to TRBJ1-1, with unresolved D. With 6 bases removed from V and 0 bases from J, the gap between germline ends came to 11 bases. Germline CDR1 and CDR2: MDHEN and SYDVKM. This CDR3 contains 14 residues. The CDR3 coding sequence is TGTGCCAGCAGAAATCCCGGAATGAACACTGAAGCTTTCTTT. This gives the protein CASRNPGMNTEAFF.

This clonotype was counted ten times or more. The chain combines TRBV20-1 with TRBJ2-7, with D perhaps matching TRBD1 (5 bases). Germline values: CDR1 DFQATT, CDR2 SNEGSKA (reference sequence). This CDR3 is 12 amino acids long. The V and J ends lost 3 bases and 5 bases respectively, with 11 bases between them. Here the CDR3 DNA reads TGCAGTGCTAGCTCCTCAGGGAACGAGCAGTACTTC. This encodes CSASSSGNEQYF.